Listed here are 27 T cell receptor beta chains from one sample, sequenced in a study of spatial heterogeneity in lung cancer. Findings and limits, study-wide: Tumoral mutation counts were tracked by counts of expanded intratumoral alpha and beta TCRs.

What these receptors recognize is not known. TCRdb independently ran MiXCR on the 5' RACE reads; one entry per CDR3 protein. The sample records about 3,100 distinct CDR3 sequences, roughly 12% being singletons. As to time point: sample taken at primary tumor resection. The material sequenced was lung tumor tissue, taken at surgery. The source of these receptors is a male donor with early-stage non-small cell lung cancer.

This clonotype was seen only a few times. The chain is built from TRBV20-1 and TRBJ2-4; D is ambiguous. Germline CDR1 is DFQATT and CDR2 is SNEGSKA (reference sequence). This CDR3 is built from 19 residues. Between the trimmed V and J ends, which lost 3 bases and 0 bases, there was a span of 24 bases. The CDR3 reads CSASGVYQGRLLAKNIQYF. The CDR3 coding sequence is TGCAGTGCTAGTGGGGTGTATCAAGGCCGACTTCTAGCCAAAAACATTCAGTACTTC.

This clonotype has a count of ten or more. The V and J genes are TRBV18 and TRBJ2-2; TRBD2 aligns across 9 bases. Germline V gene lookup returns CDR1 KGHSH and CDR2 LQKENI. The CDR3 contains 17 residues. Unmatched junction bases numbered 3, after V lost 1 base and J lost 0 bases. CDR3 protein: CASSPHLAGTNTGELFF. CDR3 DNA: TGTGCCAGCTCACCACATCTAGCGGGGACGAACACCGGGGAGCTGTTTTTT.

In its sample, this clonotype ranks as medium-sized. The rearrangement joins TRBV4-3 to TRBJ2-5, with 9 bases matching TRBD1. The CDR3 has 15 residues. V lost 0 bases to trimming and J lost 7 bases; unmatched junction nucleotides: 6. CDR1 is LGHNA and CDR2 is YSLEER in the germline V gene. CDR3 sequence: CASSQDLGQGRTQYF. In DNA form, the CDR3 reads TGCGCCAGCAGCCAAGATTTGGGACAGGGCAGGACCCAGTACTTC.

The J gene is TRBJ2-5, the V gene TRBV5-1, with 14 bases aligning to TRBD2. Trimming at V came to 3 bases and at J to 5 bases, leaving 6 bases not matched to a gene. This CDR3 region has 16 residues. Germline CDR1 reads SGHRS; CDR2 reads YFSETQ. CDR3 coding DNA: TGCGCCAGCAGCTGGGCCGGGACTAGCGGGAGTGAGACCCAGTACTTC. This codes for CASSWAGTSGSETQYF.

The CDR3 DNA follows: TGTGCCAGCAGCCAATTCTCCTACGAGCAGTACTTC. It encodes CASSQFSYEQYF. This chain uses TRBV3-1 with TRBJ2-7; D unclear. Trimming took off 2 bases at V and 0 bases at J, with 2 bases between the two ends. This CDR3 comprises 12 residues. Per the germline V gene, CDR1 is LGHDT and CDR2 is YNNKEL (reference sequence).

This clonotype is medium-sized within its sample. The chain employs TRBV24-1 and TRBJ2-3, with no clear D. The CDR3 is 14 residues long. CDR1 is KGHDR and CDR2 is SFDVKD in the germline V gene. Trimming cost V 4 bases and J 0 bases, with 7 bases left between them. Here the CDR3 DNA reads TGTGCCACCAGTGAACCACTTAGCACAGATACGCAGTATTTT. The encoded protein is CATSEPLSTDTQYF.

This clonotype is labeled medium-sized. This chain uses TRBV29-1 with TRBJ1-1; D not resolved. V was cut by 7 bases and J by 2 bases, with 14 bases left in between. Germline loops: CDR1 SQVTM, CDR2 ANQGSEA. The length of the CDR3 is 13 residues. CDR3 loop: CSAEETFNTEAFF. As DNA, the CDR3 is TGCAGCGCCGAAGAGACCTTTAACACTGAAGCTTTCTTT.

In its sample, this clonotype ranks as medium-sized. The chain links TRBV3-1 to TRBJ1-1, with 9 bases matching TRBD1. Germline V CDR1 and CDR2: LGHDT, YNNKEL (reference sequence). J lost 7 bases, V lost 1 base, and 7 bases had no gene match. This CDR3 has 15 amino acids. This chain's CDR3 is CASSQANRGRNEAFF. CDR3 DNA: TGTGCCAGCAGCCAAGCGAACAGGGGGCGAAATGAAGCTTTCTTT.

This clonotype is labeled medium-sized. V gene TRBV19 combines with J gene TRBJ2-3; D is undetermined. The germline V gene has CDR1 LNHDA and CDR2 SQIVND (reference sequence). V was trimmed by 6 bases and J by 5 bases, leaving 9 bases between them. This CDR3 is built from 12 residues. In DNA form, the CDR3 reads TGTGCCAGTAGGCTCTCGGGAGATACGCAGTATTTT. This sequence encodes CASRLSGDTQYF. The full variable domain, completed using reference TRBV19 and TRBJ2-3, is DGGITQSPKYLFRKEGQNVTLSCEQNLNHDAMYWYRQDPGQGLRLIYYSQIVNDFQKGDIAEGYSVSREKKESFPLTVTSAQKNPTAFYLCASRLSGDTQYFGPGTRLTVL.

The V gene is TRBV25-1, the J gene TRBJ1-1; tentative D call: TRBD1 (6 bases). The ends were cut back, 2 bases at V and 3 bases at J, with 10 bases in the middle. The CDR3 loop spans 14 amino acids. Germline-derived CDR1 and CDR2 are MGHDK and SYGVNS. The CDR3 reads CASSEQGRDTEAFF. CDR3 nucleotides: TGTGCCAGCAGTGAACAGGGGAGGGACACTGAAGCTTTCTTT. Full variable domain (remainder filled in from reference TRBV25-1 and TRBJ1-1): EADIYQTPRYLVIGTGKKITLECSQTMGHDKMYWYQQDPGMELHLIHYSYGVNSTEKGDLSSESTVSRIRTEHFPLTLESARPSHTSQYLCASSEQGRDTEAFFGQGTRLTVV.

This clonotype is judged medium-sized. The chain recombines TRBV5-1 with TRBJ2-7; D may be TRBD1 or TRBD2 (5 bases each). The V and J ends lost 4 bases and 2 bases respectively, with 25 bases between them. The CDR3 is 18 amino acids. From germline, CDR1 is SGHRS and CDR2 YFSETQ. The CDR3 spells CASSLSYSGAQTTYEQYF. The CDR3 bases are TGCGCCAGCAGCCTATCCTACTCCGGGGCGCAGACCACCTACGAGCAGTACTTC.

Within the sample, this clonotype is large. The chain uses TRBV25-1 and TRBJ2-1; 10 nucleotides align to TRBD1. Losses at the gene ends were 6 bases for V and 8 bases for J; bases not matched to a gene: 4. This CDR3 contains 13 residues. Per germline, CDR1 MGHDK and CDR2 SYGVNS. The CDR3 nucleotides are TGTGCCAGCAGGGGGGACAGGGGTTATGAGCAGTTCTTC. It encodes CASRGDRGYEQFF.

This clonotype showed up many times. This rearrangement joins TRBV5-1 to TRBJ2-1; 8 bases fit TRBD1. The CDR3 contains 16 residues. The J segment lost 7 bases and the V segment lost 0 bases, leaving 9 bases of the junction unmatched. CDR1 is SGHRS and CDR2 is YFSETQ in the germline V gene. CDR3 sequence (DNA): TGCGCCAGCAGCTTGGCCTTTCAGGGGGCGGGGAATGAGCAGTTCTTC. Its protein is CASSLAFQGAGNEQFF.

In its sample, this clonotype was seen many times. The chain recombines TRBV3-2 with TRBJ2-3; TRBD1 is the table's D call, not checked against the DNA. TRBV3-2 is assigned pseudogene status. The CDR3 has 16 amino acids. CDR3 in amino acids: CASSPGHLFGTDTQYF. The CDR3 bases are TGTGCCAGCAGCCCCGGACACCTTTTCGGCACAGATACGCAGTATTTT.

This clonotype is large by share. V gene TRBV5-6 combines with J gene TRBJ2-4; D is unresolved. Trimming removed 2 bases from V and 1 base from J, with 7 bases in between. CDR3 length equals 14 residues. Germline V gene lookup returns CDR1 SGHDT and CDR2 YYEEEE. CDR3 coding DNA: TGTGCCAGCAGCTTATGGGGTGCCAAAAACATTCAGTACTTC. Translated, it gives CASSLWGAKNIQYF.

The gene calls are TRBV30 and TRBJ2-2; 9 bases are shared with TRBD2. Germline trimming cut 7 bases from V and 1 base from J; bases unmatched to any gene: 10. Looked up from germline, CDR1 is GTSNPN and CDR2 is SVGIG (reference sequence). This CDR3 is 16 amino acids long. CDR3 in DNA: TGTGCCTTACAACCGGGACTAGCCCTGAACACCGGGGAGCTGTTTTTT. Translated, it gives CALQPGLALNTGELFF. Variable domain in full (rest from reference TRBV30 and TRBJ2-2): SQTIHQWPATLVQPVGSPLSLECTVEGTSNPNLYWYRQAAGRGLQLLFYSVGIGQISSEVPQNLSASRPQDRQFILSSKKLLLSDSGFYLCALQPGLALNTGELFFGEGSRLTVL.

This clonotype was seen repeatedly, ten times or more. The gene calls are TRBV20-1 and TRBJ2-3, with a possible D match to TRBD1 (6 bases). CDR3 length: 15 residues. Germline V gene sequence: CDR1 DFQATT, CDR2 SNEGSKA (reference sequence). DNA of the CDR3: TGCAGCTTCAGAGGGGGTGTTACGGGCACAGATACGCAGTATTTT. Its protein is CSFRGGVTGTDTQYF.

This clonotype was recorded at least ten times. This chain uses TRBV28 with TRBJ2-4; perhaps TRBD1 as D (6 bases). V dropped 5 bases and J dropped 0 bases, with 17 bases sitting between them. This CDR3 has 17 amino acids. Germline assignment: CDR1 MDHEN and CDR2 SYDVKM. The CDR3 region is CASSLTLGQLAKNIQYF. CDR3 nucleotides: TGTGCCAGCAGTCTCACCTTAGGACAGCTAGCCAAAAACATTCAGTACTTC.

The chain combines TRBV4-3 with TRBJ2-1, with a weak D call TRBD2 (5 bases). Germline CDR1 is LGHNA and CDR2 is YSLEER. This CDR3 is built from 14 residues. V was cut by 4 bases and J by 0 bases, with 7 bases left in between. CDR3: CASSPGSSYNEQFF. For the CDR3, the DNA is TGCGCCAGCAGCCCGGGGAGCTCCTACAATGAGCAGTTCTTC.

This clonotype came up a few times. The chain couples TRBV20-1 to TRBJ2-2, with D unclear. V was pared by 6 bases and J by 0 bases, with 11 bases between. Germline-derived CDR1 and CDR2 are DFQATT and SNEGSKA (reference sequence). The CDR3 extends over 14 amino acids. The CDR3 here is CSAAVAANTGELFF. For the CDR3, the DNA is TGCAGTGCCGCCGTTGCAGCGAACACCGGGGAGCTGTTTTTT.

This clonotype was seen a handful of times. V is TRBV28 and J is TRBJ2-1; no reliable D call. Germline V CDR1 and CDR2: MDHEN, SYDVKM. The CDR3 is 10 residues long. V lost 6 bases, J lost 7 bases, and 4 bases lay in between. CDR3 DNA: TGTGCCAGCAGCTATAATGAGCAGTTCTTC. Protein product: CASSYNEQFF. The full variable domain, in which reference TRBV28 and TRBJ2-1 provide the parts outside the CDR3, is DVKVTQSSRYLVKRTGEKVFLECVQDMDHENMFWYRQDPGLGLRLIYFSYDVKMKEKGDIPEGYSVSREKKERFSLILESASTNQTSMYLCASSYNEQFFGPGTRLTVL.

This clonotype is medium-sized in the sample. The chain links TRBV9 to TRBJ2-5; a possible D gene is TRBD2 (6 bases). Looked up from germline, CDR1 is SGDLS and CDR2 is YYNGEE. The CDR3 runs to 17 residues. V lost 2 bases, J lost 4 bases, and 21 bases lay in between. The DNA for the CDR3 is TGTGCCAGCAGCGTTCGGAGGGGTGGACCAGTGGGAGAGACCCAGTACTTC. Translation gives CASSVRRGGPVGETQYF.

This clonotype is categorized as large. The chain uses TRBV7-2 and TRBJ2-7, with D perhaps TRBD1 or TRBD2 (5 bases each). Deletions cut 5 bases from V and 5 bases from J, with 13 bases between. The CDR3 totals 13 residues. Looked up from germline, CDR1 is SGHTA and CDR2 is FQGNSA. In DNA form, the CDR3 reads TGTGCCAGCAGCCCCCAACTGGGGGACGAGCAGTACTTC. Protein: CASSPQLGDEQYF.

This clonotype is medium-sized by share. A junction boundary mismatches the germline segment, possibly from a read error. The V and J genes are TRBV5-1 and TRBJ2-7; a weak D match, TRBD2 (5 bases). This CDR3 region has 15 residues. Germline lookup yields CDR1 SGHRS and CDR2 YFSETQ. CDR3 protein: CASSMSRLGSYGQYF. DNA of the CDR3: TGCGCCAGCAGCATGTCACGTTTGGGGAGTTACGGGCAGTACTTC. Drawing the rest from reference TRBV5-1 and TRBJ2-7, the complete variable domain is KAGVTQTPRYLIKTRGQQVTLSCSPISGHRSVSWYQQTPGQGLQFLFEYFSETQRNKGNFPGRFSGRQFSNSRSEMNVSTLELGDSALYLCASSMSRLGSYGQYFGPGTRLTVT.

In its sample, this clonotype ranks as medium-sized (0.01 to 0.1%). The CDR3 nucleotides are TGCGCCAGCAGGAGGGAGATTAGCACAGATACGCAGTATTTT. It encodes CASRREISTDTQYF. The V gene is TRBV10-1, the J gene TRBJ2-3, with D possibly being TRBD2 (5 bases). The ends were cut back, 6 bases at V and 0 bases at J, with 10 bases in the middle. The germline gives CDR1 WNHNN, CDR2 SYGVQD (reference sequence). This CDR3 spans 14 amino acids.

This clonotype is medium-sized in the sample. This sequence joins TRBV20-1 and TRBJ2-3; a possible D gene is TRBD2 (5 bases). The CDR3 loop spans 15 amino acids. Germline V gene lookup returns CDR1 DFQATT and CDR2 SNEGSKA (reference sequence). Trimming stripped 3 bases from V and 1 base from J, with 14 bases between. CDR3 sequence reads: CSASVREAGTDTQYF. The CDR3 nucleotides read TGCAGTGCTAGTGTGAGGGAAGCCGGCACAGATACGCAGTATTTT.

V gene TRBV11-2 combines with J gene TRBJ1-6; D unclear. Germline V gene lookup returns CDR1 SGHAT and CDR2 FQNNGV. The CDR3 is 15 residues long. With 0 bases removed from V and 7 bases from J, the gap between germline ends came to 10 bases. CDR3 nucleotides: TGTGCCAGCAGCTTAGACACAGCCAGGAATTCACCCCTCCACTTT. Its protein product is CASSLDTARNSPLHF.